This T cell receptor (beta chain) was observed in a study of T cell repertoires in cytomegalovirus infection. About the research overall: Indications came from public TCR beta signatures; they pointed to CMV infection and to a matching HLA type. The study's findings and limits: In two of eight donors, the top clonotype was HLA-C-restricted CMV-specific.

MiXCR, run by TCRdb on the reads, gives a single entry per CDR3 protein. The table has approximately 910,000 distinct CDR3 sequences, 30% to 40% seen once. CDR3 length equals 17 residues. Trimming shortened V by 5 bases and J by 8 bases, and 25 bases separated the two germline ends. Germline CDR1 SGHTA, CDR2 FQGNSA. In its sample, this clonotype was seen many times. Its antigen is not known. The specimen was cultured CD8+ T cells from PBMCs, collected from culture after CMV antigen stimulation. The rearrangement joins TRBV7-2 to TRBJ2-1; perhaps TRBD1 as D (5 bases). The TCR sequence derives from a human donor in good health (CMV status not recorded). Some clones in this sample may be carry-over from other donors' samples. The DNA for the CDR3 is TGTGCCAGCAGCCGAACAGGTATCCGATACCTAGTCGATGAGCAGTTCTTC. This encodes CASSRTGIRYLVDEQFF.